These 25 T cell receptor beta chains were sequenced from one sample in a study of blood T cell repertoires in COVID-19. The data were produced by immunoSEQ multiplex PCR, yet TCRdb's version contains in-frame clones alone and is incomplete. The sample lists 80,000 to 95,000 clones; about 85% were seen once. Sequencing was performed on peripheral blood. The receptors shown here come from a woman in her seventies with acute or convalescent COVID-19.

As DNA, the CDR3 is TGTGCCAGCAGCCCATACGCGGGGTCCTACAATGAGCAGTTCTTC. Translating it yields CASSPYAGSYNEQFF. The genes are TRBV3-1 (or the pseudogene TRBV3-2) and TRBJ2-1; a weak D match, TRBD2 (6 bases). Per germline, CDR1 LGHDT and CDR2 YNNKEL (reference sequence). V lost 4 bases and J lost 1, with 11 bases in between. This CDR3 is built from 15 residues.

V is TRBV7-9 and J is TRBJ2-3; 12 positions match TRBD1. The CDR3 has 15 residues. V gave up 5 bases and J gave up 2 bases; unmatched junction bases: 2. Per germline, CDR1 SEHNR and CDR2 FQNEAQ (reference sequence). The CDR3: CASSQGQGATDTQYF. The CDR3 DNA is TGTGCCAGCAGCCAGGGACAGGGGGCCACAGATACGCAGTATTTT.

The chain carries TRBV6-5 and TRBJ1-2, with D possibly matching TRBD1 (5 bases). Trimming stripped 2 bases from V and 7 bases from J, with 8 bases between. The CDR3 runs to 12 residues. The germline CDR1 and CDR2 sequences are MNHEY and SVGAGI. The CDR3 DNA follows: TGTGCCAGCAGTTACCAGGGAGGTGGCTACACCTTC. Amino acid sequence: CASSYQGGGYTF.

This clone was counted a few times. V is TRBV9 and J is TRBJ2-5, with TRBD1 matching 9 bases. V lost 3 bases to trimming and J lost 5 bases; unmatched junction nucleotides: 8. This CDR3 is built from 15 residues. CDR1 is SGDLS and CDR2 is YYNGEE in the germline V gene. The CDR3 sequence is CASSATGGRGETQYF. CDR3 sequence (DNA): TGTGCCAGCAGCGCCACAGGGGGCAGGGGGGAGACCCAGTACTTC.

The V and J genes are TRBV7-2 and TRBJ2-3; 7 nucleotides match TRBD2. The CDR3 spans 15 residues. Looked up from germline, CDR1 is SGHTA and CDR2 is FQGNSA. Germline trimming cut 3 bases from V and 6 bases from J; bases unmatched to any gene: 9. The CDR3 nucleotides read TGTGCCAGCAGCTTCCCGCCCGGGACTACCGATACGCAGTATTTT. Its protein is CASSFPPGTTDTQYF.

This clone showed up just a few times. The V gene is TRBV30, the J gene TRBJ2-7; D is perhaps TRBD2 (6 bases). Trimming left V 5 bases short and J 2 bases short, with 13 bases between. Germline CDR1 GTSNPN, CDR2 SVGIG (reference sequence). This CDR3 has 13 residues. CDR3: CAWSRGLTYEQYV. The CDR3 coding sequence is TGTGCCTGGTCTCGGGGACTGACCTACGAGCAGTACGTC.

V usage is TRBV27 and J usage is TRBJ2-4; TRBD1 agrees at 9 bases. This CDR3 has 14 amino acids. The ends lost 6 bases at V and 3 bases at J; junction bases unmatched: 3. In germline, CDR1 is MNHEY, CDR2 SMNVEV (reference sequence). The CDR3 coding sequence is TGTGCCAGCAGCAACAGGGGGCTCAAAAACATTCAGTACTTC. It encodes CASSNRGLKNIQYF.

This clone appeared a single time. This chain uses TRBV30 with TRBJ2-6, with 7 bases matching TRBD2. The CDR3 spans 16 residues. J gave up 2 bases and V 2 bases, and 6 bases lay outside the gene matches. From germline, CDR1 is GTSNPN and CDR2 SVGIG (reference sequence). The CDR3 region is CAWSPWGRAGANVLTF. As DNA, the CDR3 is TGTGCCTGGAGTCCCTGGGGGAGGGCTGGGGCCAACGTCCTGACTTTC.

In its sample, this clone was seen once. This chain connects TRBV14 to TRBJ2-2; D uncertain. The CDR3 consists of 15 residues. Trimming shortened V by 4 bases and J by 6 bases, and 15 bases separated the two germline ends. Looked up from germline, CDR1 is SGHDN and CDR2 is FVKESK. The CDR3 DNA follows: TGTGCCAGCAGCCTATTCACGGTCGGAGCCGGGGAGCTGTTTTTT. Its translation: CASSLFTVGAGELFF.

The rearrangement uses TRBV27 and TRBJ2-1; no clear D. The CDR3 length is 11 residues. CDR1 is MNHEY and CDR2 is SMNVEV in the germline V gene (reference sequence). Trimming removed 3 bases at V and 6 bases at J, with 3 bases between. The CDR3: CASSFSNEQFF. The CDR3 region has the DNA TGTGCCAGCAGTTTCAGCAATGAGCAGTTCTTC.

The chain has TRBV6-2 or TRBV6-3 and TRBJ2-7, with 15 bases that match TRBD2. The J segment lost 0 bases and the V segment lost 0 bases, leaving 6 bases of the junction unmatched. The CDR3 totals 19 residues. From germline, CDR1 is MNHEY and CDR2 SVGEGT. CDR3 DNA: TGTGCCAGCAGTTACTCGGGACTAGCGGGAGGTTTTAGCTCCTACGAGCAGTACGTC. This sequence encodes CASSYSGLAGGFSSYEQYV.

The chain joins TRBV5-1 to TRBJ2-1; D gene uncertain. CDR1 SGHRS and CDR2 YFSETQ come from the germline V gene. The CDR3 length is 13 residues. The V and J ends lost 0 bases and 4 bases respectively, with 5 bases between them. The CDR3 sequence: CASSLDRYNEQFF. The CDR3 bases are TGCGCCAGCAGCTTGGACCGGTACAATGAGCAGTTCTTC. Filled out from reference TRBV5-1 and TRBJ2-1, the complete variable domain reads KAGVTQTPRYLIKTRGQQVTLSCSPISGHRSVSWYQQTPGQGLQFLFEYFSETQRNKGNFPGRFSGRQFSNSRSEMNVSTLELGDSALYLCASSLDRYNEQFFGPGTRLTVL.

The V and J genes are TRBV2 and TRBJ1-3; a possible D gene is TRBD1 (5 bases). The CDR3 runs to 14 residues. Germline V lookup: CDR1 SNHLY, CDR2 FYNNEI. Trimming took off 11 bases at V and 2 bases at J, with 16 bases between the two ends. The DNA of the CDR3 is TGTGCCTTCATGGCGGTAGGGGCTGGAAACACCATATATTTT. It yields the protein CAFMAVGAGNTIYF. The full variable domain, rest sourced from reference TRBV2 and TRBJ1-3, is EPEVTQTPSHQVTQMGQEVILRCVPISNHLYFYWYRQILGQKVEFLVSFYNNEISEKSEIFDDQFSVERPDGSNFTLKIRSTKLEDSAMYFCAFMAVGAGNTIYFGEGSWLTVV.

The V and J genes are TRBV4-1 and TRBJ1-2; D is possibly TRBD1 (6 bases). From germline, CDR1 is MGHRA and CDR2 YSYEKL. With 4 bases removed from V and 2 bases from J, the gap between germline ends came to 17 bases. The length of the CDR3 is 16 residues. The CDR3 protein is CASSLTAQGSNYGYTF. The CDR3 DNA follows: TGCGCCAGCAGCCTGACAGCCCAGGGGTCCAACTATGGCTACACCTTC.

The gene calls are TRBV4-3 and TRBJ1-2; the D is unclear. Trimming removed 6 bases from V and 2 bases from J, with 22 bases in between. Germline CDR1 is LGHNA and CDR2 is YSLEER. The CDR3 covers 17 residues. The CDR3 nucleotides are TGCGCCAGCAGACAAAAGGCGGTGCAGCAGCTAAACTATGGCTACACCTTC. The encoded protein is CASRQKAVQQLNYGYTF.

This clone appeared a single time. The chain couples TRBV28 to TRBJ1-4; 7 positions agree with TRBD1. Trimming cost V 3 bases and J 4 bases; bases outside gene matches: 5. From germline, CDR1 is MDHEN and CDR2 SYDVKM. The CDR3 runs to 15 residues. CDR3 sequence: CASSLLGQVNEKLFF. CDR3 DNA: TGTGCCAGCAGTTTGTTAGGACAGGTTAATGAAAAACTGTTTTTT.

The chain links TRBV5-6 to TRBJ1-1; 8 nucleotides line up with TRBD1. CDR1 and CDR2 from the germline V gene are SGHDT and YYEEEE. The CDR3 has 16 residues. J was trimmed by 3 bases and V by 7 bases; bases with no gene match: 14. The CDR3 reads CASASDRDWVDTEAFF. For the CDR3, the DNA is TGTGCCAGCGCTTCGGACAGGGACTGGGTGGACACTGAAGCTTTCTTT.

The table lists this clone with a count of one. V gene TRBV5-8 combines with J gene TRBJ2-7, with D hard to call. Germline CDR1 and CDR2: SGHTS and YDEGEE. With 4 bases removed from V and 7 bases from J, the gap between germline ends came to 15 bases. The CDR3 is made up of 13 amino acids. The CDR3 region has the DNA TGTGCCAGCAGCCCCCTCGCTAGATGGGAGCAGTACGTC. Protein: CASSPLARWEQYV.

Only one count was recorded for this clone. This rearrangement joins TRBV5-1 to TRBJ2-3, with 10 bases matching TRBD1. This CDR3 is 15 amino acids long. Looked up from germline, CDR1 is SGHRS and CDR2 is YFSETQ. V lost 3 bases, J lost 3 bases, and 4 bases stayed unmatched. The CDR3 nucleotides read TGCGCCAGCAGCTCCTCGGACAGGGGGACAGATACGCAGTATTTT. Protein sequence: CASSSSDRGTDTQYF. Based on the CDR3 plus reference TRBV5-1 and TRBJ2-3, the full variable domain is KAGVTQTPRYLIKTRGQQVTLSCSPISGHRSVSWYQQTPGQGLQFLFEYFSETQRNKGNFPGRFSGRQFSNSRSEMNVSTLELGDSALYLCASSSSDRGTDTQYFGPGTRLTVL.

This clone was found a few times. This chain links TRBV5-6 with TRBJ1-2; 7 bases fit TRBD1. The ends lost 4 bases at V and 7 bases at J; junction bases unmatched: 16. The CDR3 covers 16 residues. Germline assignment: CDR1 SGHDT and CDR2 YYEEEE. In DNA, the CDR3 is TGTGCCAGCAGCCCGTACTCGACAGGGCCAAGGGTTGGCTACACCTTC. Amino acids: CASSPYSTGPRVGYTF.

This sequence joins TRBV20-1 and TRBJ2-3; tentatively, D is TRBD2 (5 bases). Deletions cut 3 bases from V and 0 bases from J, with 13 bases between. From germline, CDR1 is DFQATT and CDR2 SNEGSKA (reference sequence). The CDR3 length is 15 residues. CDR3 residues: CSASGWRASTDTQYF. DNA for the CDR3: TGCAGTGCTAGTGGTTGGCGGGCCAGCACAGATACGCAGTATTTT.

The V gene is TRBV10-3, the J gene TRBJ2-1; 9 bases line up with TRBD2. V shed 10 bases, J shed 8 bases, and the junction held 12 bases outside the gene matches. Germline CDR1 ENHRY, CDR2 SYGVKD. This CDR3 comprises 14 residues. The CDR3 bases are TGTGCCACCATTCTGGGACTAGCAAGGGATGAGCAGTTCTTC. It yields the protein CATILGLARDEQFF.

The V and J genes are TRBV2 and TRBJ1-1, with D possibly matching TRBD1 (5 bases). Per the germline V gene, CDR1 is SNHLY and CDR2 is FYNNEI. This CDR3 is 14 amino acids long. Trimming stripped 6 bases from V and 0 bases from J, with 11 bases between. Written as DNA, the CDR3 is TGTGCCAGCAGCTGGGGGGGACTGAACACTGAAGCTTTCTTT. Its protein is CASSWGGLNTEAFF.

The chain is built from TRBV28 and TRBJ2-5; TRBD1 is a possible D gene (6 bases). Germline loops: CDR1 MDHEN, CDR2 SYDVKM. The CDR3 contains 15 residues. Trimming took 0 bases from V and 2 from J, leaving 10 bases between them. The CDR3, as DNA: TGTGCCAGCAGTTTATGGGGGCAGGGGCAAGAGACCCAGTACTTC. It translates to CASSLWGQGQETQYF.

This clone was seen a handful of times. J is TRBJ1-1 and V is TRBV13; D possibly corresponds to TRBD1 (6 bases). Germline lookup yields CDR1 PRHDT and CDR2 FYEKMQ (reference sequence). Trimming cost V 5 bases and J 4 bases, with 17 bases left between them. The CDR3 spans 15 residues. CDR3 coding DNA: TGTGCCAGCAGCGATTCCAGGGGCGGGAGCACTGAAGCTTTCTTT. This sequence encodes CASSDSRGGSTEAFF. The full variable domain, rest sourced from reference TRBV13 and TRBJ1-1, is AAGVIQSPRHLIKEKRETATLKCYPIPRHDTVYWYQQGPGQDPQFLISFYEKMQSDKGSIPDRFSAQQFSDYHSELNMSSLELGDSALYFCASSDSRGGSTEAFFGQGTRLTVV.